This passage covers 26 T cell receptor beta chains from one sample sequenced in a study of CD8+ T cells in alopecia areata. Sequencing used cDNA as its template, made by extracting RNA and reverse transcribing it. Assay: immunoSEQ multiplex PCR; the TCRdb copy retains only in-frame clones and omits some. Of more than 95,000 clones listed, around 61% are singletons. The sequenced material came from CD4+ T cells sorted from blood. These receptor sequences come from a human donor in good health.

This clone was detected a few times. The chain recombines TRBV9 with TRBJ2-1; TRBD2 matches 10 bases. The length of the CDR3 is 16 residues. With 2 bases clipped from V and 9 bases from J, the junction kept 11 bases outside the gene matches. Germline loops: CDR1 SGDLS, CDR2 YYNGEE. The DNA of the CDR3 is TGTGCCAGCAGCGTGAGGCTAGCGGGGGCCCAGGGTGAGCAGTTCTTC. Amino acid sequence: CASSVRLAGAQGEQFF.

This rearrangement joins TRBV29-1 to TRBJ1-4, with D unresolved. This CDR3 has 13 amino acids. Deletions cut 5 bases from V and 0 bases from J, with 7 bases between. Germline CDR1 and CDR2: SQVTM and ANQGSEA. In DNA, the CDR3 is TGCAGCGTTCGACAATCAACTAATGAAAAACTGTTTTTT. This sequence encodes CSVRQSTNEKLFF.

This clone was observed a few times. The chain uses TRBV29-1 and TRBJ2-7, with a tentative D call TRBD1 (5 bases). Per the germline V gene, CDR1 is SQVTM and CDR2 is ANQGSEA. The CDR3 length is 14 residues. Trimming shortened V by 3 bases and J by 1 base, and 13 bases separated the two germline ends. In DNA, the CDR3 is TGCAGCGTTGAGGTGGGGCAGACGTCCTACGAGCAGTACTTC. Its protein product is CSVEVGQTSYEQYF.

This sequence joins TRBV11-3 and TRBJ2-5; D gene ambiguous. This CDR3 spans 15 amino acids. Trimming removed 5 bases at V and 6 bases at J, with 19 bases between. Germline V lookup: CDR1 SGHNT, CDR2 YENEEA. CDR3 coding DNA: TGTGCCAGCAGCCCCGCCAGCGCCGATTTAAAGACCCAGTACTTC. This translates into CASSPASADLKTQYF.

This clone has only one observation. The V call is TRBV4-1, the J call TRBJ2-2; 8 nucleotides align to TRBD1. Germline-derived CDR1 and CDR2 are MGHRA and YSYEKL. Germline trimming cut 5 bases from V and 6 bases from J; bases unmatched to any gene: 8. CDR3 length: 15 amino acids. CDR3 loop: CASSGRTGSSGELFF. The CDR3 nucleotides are TGCGCCAGCAGCGGTAGGACAGGGAGTTCCGGGGAGCTGTTTTTT.

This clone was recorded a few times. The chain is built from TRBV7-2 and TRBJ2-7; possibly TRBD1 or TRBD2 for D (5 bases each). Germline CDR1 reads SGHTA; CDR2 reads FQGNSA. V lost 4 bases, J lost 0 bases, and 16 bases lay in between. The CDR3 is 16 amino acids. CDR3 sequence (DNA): TGTGCCAGCAGCTCGCCTGGGACCCTCCTCTCCTACGAGCAGTACTTC. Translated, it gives CASSSPGTLLSYEQYF. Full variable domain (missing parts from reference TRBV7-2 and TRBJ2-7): GAGVSQSPSNKVTEKGKDVELRCDPISGHTALYWYRQSLGQGLEFLIYFQGNSAPDKSGLPSDRFSAERTGGSVSTLTIQRTQQEDSAVYLCASSSPGTLLSYEQYFGPGTRLTVT.

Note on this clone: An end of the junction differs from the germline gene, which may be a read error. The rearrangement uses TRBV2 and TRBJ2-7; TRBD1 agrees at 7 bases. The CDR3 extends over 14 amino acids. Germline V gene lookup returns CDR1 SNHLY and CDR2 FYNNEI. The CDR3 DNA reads TGTGCCAGCAGTACCGGGACAGAGTTTCTACGAGCACACTTC. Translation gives CASSTGTEFLRAHF.

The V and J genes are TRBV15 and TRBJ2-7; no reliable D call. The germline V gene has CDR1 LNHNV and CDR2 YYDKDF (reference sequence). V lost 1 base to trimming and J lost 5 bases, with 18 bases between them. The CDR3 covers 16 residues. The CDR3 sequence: CATSRGSLPPLNEQYF. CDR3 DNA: TGTGCCACCAGCAGAGGCTCGTTGCCGCCTTTGAACGAGCAGTACTTC.

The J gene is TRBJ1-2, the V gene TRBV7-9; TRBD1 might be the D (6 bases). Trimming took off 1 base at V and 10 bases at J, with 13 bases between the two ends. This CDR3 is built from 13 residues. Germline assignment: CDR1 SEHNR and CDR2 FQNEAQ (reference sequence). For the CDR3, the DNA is TGTGCCAGCAGCTTAGGGGGGCCAAACGTCTACACCTTC. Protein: CASSLGGPNVYTF.

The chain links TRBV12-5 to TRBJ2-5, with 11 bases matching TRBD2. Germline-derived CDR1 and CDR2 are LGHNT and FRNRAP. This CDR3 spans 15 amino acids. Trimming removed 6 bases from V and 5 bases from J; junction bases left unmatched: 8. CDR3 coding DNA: TGTGCTAGTGGGCCTAGCGGGGGGACGAGGGAGACCCAGTACTTC. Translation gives CASGPSGGTRETQYF.

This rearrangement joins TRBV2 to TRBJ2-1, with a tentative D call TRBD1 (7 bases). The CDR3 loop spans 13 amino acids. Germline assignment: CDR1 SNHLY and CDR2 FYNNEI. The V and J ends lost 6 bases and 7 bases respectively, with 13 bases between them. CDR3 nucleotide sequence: TGTGCCAGCAGCTCACAGGGGAGGAATGAGCAGTTCTTC. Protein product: CASSSQGRNEQFF. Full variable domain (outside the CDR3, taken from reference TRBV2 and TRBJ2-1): EPEVTQTPSHQVTQMGQEVILRCVPISNHLYFYWYRQILGQKVEFLVSFYNNEISEKSEIFDDQFSVERPDGSNFTLKIRSTKLEDSAMYFCASSSQGRNEQFFGPGTRLTVL.

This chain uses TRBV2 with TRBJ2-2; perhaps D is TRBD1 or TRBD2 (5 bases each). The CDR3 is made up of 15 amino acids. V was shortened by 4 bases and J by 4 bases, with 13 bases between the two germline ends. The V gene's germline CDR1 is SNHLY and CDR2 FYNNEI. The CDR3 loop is CASSGDGRSTGELFF. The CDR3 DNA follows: TGTGCCAGCAGTGGGGACGGACGGAGCACCGGGGAGCTGTTTTTT. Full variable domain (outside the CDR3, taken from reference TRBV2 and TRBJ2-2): EPEVTQTPSHQVTQMGQEVILRCVPISNHLYFYWYRQILGQKVEFLVSFYNNEISEKSEIFDDQFSVERPDGSNFTLKIRSTKLEDSAMYFCASSGDGRSTGELFFGEGSRLTVL.

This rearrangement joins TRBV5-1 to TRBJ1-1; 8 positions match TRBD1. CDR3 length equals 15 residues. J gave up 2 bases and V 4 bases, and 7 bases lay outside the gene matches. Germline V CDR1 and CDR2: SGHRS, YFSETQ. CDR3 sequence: CASSRETGVNTEAFF. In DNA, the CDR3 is TGCGCCAGCAGCCGGGAGACAGGGGTAAACACTGAAGCTTTCTTT.

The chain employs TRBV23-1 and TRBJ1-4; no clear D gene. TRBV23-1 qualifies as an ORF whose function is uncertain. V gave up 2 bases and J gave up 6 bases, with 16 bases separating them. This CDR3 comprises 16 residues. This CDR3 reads CASSQGRRGRDEKLFF. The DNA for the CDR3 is TGCGCCAGCAGTCAAGGAAGGCGGGGAAGGGATGAAAAACTGTTTTTT.

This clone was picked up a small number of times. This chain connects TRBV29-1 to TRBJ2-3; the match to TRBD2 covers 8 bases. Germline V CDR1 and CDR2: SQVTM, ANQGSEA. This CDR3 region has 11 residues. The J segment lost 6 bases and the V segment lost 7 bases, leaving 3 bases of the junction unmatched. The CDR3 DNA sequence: TGCAGCGGGCGGGGGGTGGATACGCAGTATTTT. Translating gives CSGRGVDTQYF.

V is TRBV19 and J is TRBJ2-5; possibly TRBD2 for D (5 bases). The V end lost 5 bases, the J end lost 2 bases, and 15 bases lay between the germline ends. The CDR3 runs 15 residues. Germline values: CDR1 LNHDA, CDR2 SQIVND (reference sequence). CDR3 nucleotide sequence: TGTGCCAGTAGTTCCGGAGGTGTCTCACAAGAGACCCAGTACTTC. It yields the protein CASSSGGVSQETQYF.

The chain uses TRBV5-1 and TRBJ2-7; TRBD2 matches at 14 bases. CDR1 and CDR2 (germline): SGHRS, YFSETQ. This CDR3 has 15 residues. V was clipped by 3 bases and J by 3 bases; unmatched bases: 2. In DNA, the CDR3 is TGCGCCAGCAGCTGGACTAGCGGGGGGTACTACGAGCAGTACTTC. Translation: CASSWTSGGYYEQYF. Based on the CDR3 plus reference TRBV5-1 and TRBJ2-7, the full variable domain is KAGVTQTPRYLIKTRGQQVTLSCSPISGHRSVSWYQQTPGQGLQFLFEYFSETQRNKGNFPGRFSGRQFSNSRSEMNVSTLELGDSALYLCASSWTSGGYYEQYFGPGTRLTVT.

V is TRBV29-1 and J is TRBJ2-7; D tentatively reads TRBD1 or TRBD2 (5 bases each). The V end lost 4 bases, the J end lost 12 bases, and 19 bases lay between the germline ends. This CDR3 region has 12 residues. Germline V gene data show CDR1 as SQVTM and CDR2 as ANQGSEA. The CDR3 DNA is TGCAGCGTTGTTATAGGGACGGGGTCATGGTACTTC. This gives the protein CSVVIGTGSWYF.

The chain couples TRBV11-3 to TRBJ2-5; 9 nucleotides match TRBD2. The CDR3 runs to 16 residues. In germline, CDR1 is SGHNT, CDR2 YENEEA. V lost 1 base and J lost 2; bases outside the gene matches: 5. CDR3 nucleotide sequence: TGTGCCAGCAGCTTAGCAACTAGCGGGCGACAAGAGACCCAGTACTTC. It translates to CASSLATSGRQETQYF.

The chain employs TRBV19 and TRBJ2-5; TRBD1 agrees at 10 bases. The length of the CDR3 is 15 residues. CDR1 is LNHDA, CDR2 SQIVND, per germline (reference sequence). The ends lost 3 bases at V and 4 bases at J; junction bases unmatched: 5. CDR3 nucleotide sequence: TGTGCCAGTAGTATCGGACAGGGGGACGTAGAGACCCAGTACTTC. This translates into CASSIGQGDVETQYF.

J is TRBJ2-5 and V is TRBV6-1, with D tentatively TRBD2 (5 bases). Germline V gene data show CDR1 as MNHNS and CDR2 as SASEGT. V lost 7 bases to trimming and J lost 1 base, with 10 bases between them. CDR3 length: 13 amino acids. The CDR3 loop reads CASTGRGQETQYF. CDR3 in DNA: TGTGCCAGCACCGGCCGGGGCCAAGAGACCCAGTACTTC.

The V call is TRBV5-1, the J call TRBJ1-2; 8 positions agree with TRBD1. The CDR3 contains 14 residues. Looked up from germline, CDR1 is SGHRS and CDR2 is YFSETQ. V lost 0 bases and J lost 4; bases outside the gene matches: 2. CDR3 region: CASSLGDRSYGYTF. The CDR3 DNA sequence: TGCGCCAGCAGCTTGGGGGACAGGTCCTATGGCTACACCTTC.

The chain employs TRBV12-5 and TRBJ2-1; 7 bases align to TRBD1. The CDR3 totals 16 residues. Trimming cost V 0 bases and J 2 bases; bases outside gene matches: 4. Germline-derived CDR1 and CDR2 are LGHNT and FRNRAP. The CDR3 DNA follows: TGTGCTAGTGGTTTGGTACTAGGGGGCCCCTACAATGAGCAGTTCTTC. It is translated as CASGLVLGGPYNEQFF.

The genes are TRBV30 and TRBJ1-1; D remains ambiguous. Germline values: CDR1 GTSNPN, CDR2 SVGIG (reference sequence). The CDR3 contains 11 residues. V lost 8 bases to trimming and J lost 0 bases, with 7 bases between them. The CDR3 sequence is CAGKMNTEAFF. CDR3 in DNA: TGTGCCGGAAAAATGAACACTGAAGCTTTCTTT.

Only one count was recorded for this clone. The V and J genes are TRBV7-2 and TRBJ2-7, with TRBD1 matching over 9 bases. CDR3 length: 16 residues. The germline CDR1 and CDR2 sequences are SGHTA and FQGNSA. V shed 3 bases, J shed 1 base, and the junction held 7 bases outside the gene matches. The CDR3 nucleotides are TGTGCCAGCAGCTTGATGTCAGGGACAGGGTCCTACGAGCAGTACTTC. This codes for CASSLMSGTGSYEQYF.

CDR3 in DNA: TGTGCCAGCAGCGTAGCGGTCCAAGAGACCCAGTACTTC. It is translated as CASSVAVQETQYF. The chain links TRBV9 to TRBJ2-5; no clear D gene. V was pared by 0 bases and J by 1 base, with 4 bases between. Germline CDR1 and CDR2: SGDLS and YYNGEE. This CDR3 is built from 13 residues.